This T cell receptor beta chain was documented in a study of breast tumors, draining lymph nodes, adjacent tissues. Overall study results and limits: Data fit most tumor T cells coming from lymph node, expanding in tumor. Compared with basal-like, luminal-like tumors shared significantly more repertoire with nontumor tissue. Data only fit, rather than demonstrated, lymph node origin of most tumor T cells.

There are many counts of this clonotype. Its matching antigen is unknown. TCRdb re-derived calls from the multiplex PCR reads in MiXCR, one entry per CDR3 protein. Of 45,000 or so distinct CDR3 sequences listed, under 30% are singletons. The sequencing sample was made of breast tumor tissue. The sequence derives from a female donor with breast cancer. Some clones in this sample may be carry-over from other donors' samples.

For the CDR3, the DNA is TGTGCCAGCAGCAGAGGGACGGGCGACGAGCAGTACTTC. This gives the protein CASSRGTGDEQYF. The genes are TRBV11-3 and TRBJ2-7, with D perhaps being TRBD1 or TRBD2 (5 bases each). This CDR3 spans 13 amino acids. V gave up 5 bases and J gave up 5 bases, with 13 bases separating them. Germline V gives CDR1 SGHNT, CDR2 YENEEA.